A single sample gave rise to the 10 T cell receptor beta chains below, sequenced in a study of blood T cell repertoires in COVID-19 (dated by TCRdb to the early 2020s). Libraries were made using the immunoSEQ multiplex PCR assay. This is the immuneACCESS table as TCRdb keeps it, with only in-frame sequences that have V and J called. A part of the clones is gone; compared with another copy, unresolved V genes explain less than half, and the rest is unexplained. This sample lists 200,000 to 250,000 clones; roughly 82% were detected once. The top ten clonotypes cover roughly 10% of the sample. Sequencing used peripheral blood. Receptors were obtained from a middle-aged man with active or convalescent COVID-19.

V is TRBV29-1 and J is TRBJ2-5; D possibly corresponds to TRBD1 (6 bases). V was shortened by 3 bases and J by 0 bases, with 8 bases between the two germline ends. This CDR3 spans 13 amino acids. Germline CDR1 SQVTM, CDR2 ANQGSEA. CDR3 nucleotide sequence: TGCAGCGTTGACCAGGGGAACCAAGAGACCCAGTACTTC. Translated: CSVDQGNQETQYF.

The CDR3 loop is CASSEKIPGLALYNEQFF. The CDR3 nucleotides are TGTGCCAGCAGTGAAAAAATTCCTGGACTAGCTCTCTACAATGAGCAGTTCTTC. The chain combines TRBV6-1 with TRBJ2-1, with TRBD2 matching over 8 bases. V was pared by 2 bases and J by 3 bases, with 12 bases of the junction left unmatched. The CDR3 runs to 18 residues. Looked up from germline, CDR1 is MNHNS and CDR2 is SASEGT.

This chain joins TRBV7-9 and TRBJ1-1; D perhaps matches TRBD1 (5 bases). V lost 5 bases and J lost 1, with 11 bases in between. The CDR3 consists of 14 residues. Germline lookup yields CDR1 SEHNR and CDR2 FQNEAQ (reference sequence). The DNA of the CDR3 is TGTGCCAGCAGCCGGGGGGATAGGAACACTGAAGCTTTCTTT. Its protein is CASSRGDRNTEAFF. Using reference TRBV7-9 and TRBJ1-1 for the parts outside the CDR3, the full variable domain is DTGVSQNPRHKITKRGQNVTFRCDPISEHNRLYWYRQTLGQGPEFLTYFQNEAQLEKSRLLSDRFSAERPKGSFSTLEIQRTEQGDSAMYLCASSRGDRNTEAFFGQGTRLTVV.

On this clone itself: The conserved phenylalanine or tryptophan is not found at the CDR3 terminus, so this likely reflects a read error. No DNA is shown, since the ends of the CDR3 on it are uncertain; the CDR3 is the one TCRdb lists. The chain uses TRBV7-2 and TRBJ1-4. The CDR3 spans 13 residues, counting both ends. CDR1 is SGHTA and CDR2 is FQGNSA in the germline V gene. CDR3 sequence: CASSLSPGLSQFL.

J is TRBJ1-4 and V is TRBV4-1, with 9 bases that match TRBD1. The CDR3 covers 15 residues. Germline CDR1 reads MGHRA; CDR2 reads YSYEKL. The J segment lost 10 bases and the V segment lost 0 bases, leaving 6 bases of the junction unmatched. CDR3 amino acids: CASSQDWGQGRKLFF. DNA for the CDR3: TGCGCCAGCAGCCAAGATTGGGGACAGGGCAGAAAACTGTTTTTT.

This chain joins TRBV5-1 and TRBJ1-5, with 7 bases fitting TRBD1. J gave up 7 bases and V 5 bases, and 6 bases lay outside the gene matches. This CDR3 comprises 13 residues. CDR1 and CDR2 from the germline V gene are SGHRS and YFSETQ. This CDR3 reads CASRTGVGQPQHF. DNA for the CDR3: TGCGCCAGCAGAACAGGGGTAGGGCAGCCCCAGCATTTT.

This clone was seen a handful of times. The chain recombines TRBV5-1 with TRBJ2-1; D is unclear. V gave up 0 bases and J gave up 0 bases, with 7 bases separating them. CDR3 size: 15 residues. Per the germline V gene, CDR1 is SGHRS and CDR2 is YFSETQ. CDR3 protein: CASSLGAISYNEQFF. CDR3 nucleotide sequence: TGCGCCAGCAGCTTGGGAGCAATCTCCTACAATGAGCAGTTCTTC.

J is TRBJ2-1 and V is TRBV11-2; TRBD1 agrees at 8 bases. Germline lookup yields CDR1 SGHAT and CDR2 FQNNGV. The CDR3 spans 14 residues. The V and J ends lost 1 base and 10 bases, in that order; junction bases with no gene match: 6. The CDR3 loop is CASSLGPGGREQFF. The CDR3 DNA reads TGTGCCAGCAGCTTAGGGCCAGGGGGCAGGGAGCAGTTCTTC. Based on the CDR3 plus reference TRBV11-2 and TRBJ2-1, the full variable domain is EAGVAQSPRYKIIEKRQSVAFWCNPISGHATLYWYQQILGQGPKLLIQFQNNGVVDDSQLPKDRFSAERLKGVDSTLKIQPAKLEDSAVYLCASSLGPGGREQFFGPGTRLTVL.

V usage is TRBV21-1 and J usage is TRBJ2-7; no check of the table's D call, TRBD1, against the DNA was made. TRBV21-1 has pseudogene status. The CDR3 is 14 amino acids. CDR3 sequence: CASSRGQGFHEQYF. The CDR3, as DNA: TGTGCCAGCAGCAGGGGACAGGGTTTCCACGAGCAGTACTTC.

This chain uses TRBV21-1 with TRBJ2-3; TRBD2 is the table's D call, not checked against the DNA. TRBV21-1 is flagged as a pseudogene. This CDR3 region has 17 residues. As DNA, the CDR3 is TGTGCCAGCAGCACCCTAGCGGGAGGGCCAACCACAGATACGCAGTATTTT. This codes for CASSTLAGGPTTDTQYF.